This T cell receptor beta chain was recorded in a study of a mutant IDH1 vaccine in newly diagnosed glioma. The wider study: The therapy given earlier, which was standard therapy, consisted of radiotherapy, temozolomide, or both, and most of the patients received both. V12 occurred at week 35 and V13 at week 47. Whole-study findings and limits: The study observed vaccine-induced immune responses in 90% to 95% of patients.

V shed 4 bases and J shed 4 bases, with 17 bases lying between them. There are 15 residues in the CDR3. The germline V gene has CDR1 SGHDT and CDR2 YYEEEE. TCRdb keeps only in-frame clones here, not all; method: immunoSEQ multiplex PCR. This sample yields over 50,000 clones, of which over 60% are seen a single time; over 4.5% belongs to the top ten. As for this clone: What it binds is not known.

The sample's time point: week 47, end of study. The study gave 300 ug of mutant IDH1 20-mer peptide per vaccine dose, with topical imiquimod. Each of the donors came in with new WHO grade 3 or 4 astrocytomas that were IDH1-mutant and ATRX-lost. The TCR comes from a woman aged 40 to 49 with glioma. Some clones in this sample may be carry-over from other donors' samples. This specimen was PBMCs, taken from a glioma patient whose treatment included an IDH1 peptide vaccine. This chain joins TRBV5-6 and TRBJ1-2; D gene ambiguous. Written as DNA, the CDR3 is TGTGCCAGCAGCCTGGAACGATACTCCAGCTATGGCTACACCTTC. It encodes CASSLERYSSYGYTF.